This T cell receptor beta chain was recorded in a study of cytomegalovirus exposure and HLA in healthy donors. Whole-study results and caveats: In the analysis, some V segments, TRBV6-2 and TRBV6-3 included, were excluded as indistinguishable.

Trimming shortened V by 2 bases and J by 4 bases, and 14 bases separated the two germline ends. Germline V gives CDR1 KGHSH, CDR2 LQKENI. The CDR3 loop spans 16 amino acids. A word on this clone: The antigen is unknown.

It was with 60 Vbeta and 13 Jbeta primers that the PCR ran. TCRdb's copy holds only in-frame clones and misses some; the assay was immunoSEQ multiplex PCR. The table lists about 110,000 clones, approximately 84% of them singletons. The sequencing sample was made of PBMCs. The TCR originated in a man aged 35-49 years in good health and CMV-seronegative. The chain couples TRBV18 to TRBJ2-2, with D maybe TRBD1 (5 bases). In DNA form, the CDR3 reads TGTGCCAGCTCACCAGACAGCCGACGGAGCACCGGGGAGCTGTTTTTT. Translated: CASSPDSRRSTGELFF.